This T cell receptor beta chain was retrieved from a study of blood T cell repertoires in COVID-19 (dated by TCRdb to about 2020). The study in broad terms: The collaborator samples originated in the United States, Italy and Spain and spanned the acute and convalescent phases of COVID-19. The prospective study material was composed of cDNA or gDNA derived from T cells, B-cell-depleted T cells, or PBMCs. Subjects who had been exposed to COVID-19, were actively infected with it, or had recovered from it provided the deeply sampled blood TCRbeta repertoires that made up the dataset. The repertoires were released in a freely available public database intended as a resource for research on the immune response to SARS-CoV-2. The samples were drawn from the first 160 participants of the ongoing ImmuneRACE study and from some 1,300 subjects provided by 6 global collaborators. Sample metadata almost always included a de-identified subject ID, COVID-19 status, age in years and sex. Where available, HLA class I and class II types were taken from metadata supplied by the sample provider and were not determined by assay-based typing. Paper-wide results and their limitations: How much clinical and demographic metadata was included differed by source and by participant, and the metadata was provided uncurated.

According to the germline V gene, CDR1 reads WSHSY and CDR2 reads SAAADI. V is trimmed back by 2 bases and J by 5 bases, and the junction contains 3 bases that no gene match accounts for. Inclusive of the bounding cysteine and phenylalanine, the CDR3 is 14 residues long. Only the CDR3 portion is preserved as DNA: 42 bases, with reading frame beginning at the first base. TCRbeta CDR3 regions were amplified from genomic DNA by means of the immunoSEQ Assay, a bias-controlled multiplex PCR. The paper's processing steps were these. The number of nucleated cells in each sample was estimated by amplification of reference gene primers within the assay. Sequence reads were collapsed and filtered to measure the absolute abundance of every unique TCRbeta CDR3 rearrangement. For each sample, productive Simpson clonality was calculated as the square root of Simpson's diversity index across productive rearrangements. The source is immuneACCESS, and TCRdb retained only in-frame sequences with V and J called. Part of the clones is not carried over; for the studies checked, unresolved V genes explain less than half of this, and the remainder is unexplained. The V and J calls and clone size were taken over from that table, and D and trimming were inferred from the DNA. Present in this sample are fewer than 400,000 clones, 85% of which were seen just once. 1.5% to 2% of the sample is taken by the ten largest.

Participants in the prospective study were enrolled through a virtual design, were aged roughly 18 to 100 years, and lived in approximately 25 United States geographic areas. Cohort assignment in the prospective study relied on participant-reported clinical history from a screening survey and a study questionnaire. Exposed participants had been in contact with someone with a PCR-confirmed or clinician-diagnosed COVID-19 case within 2 weeks of study entry. Mobile phlebotomists in the prospective study collected whole blood, serum and a nasopharyngeal or oropharyngeal swab from every participant. Prospective study participants could optionally give additional blood draws and questionnaires over an approximately two-month period. Before DNA extraction, blood samples from the prospective study were shipped at room temperature or frozen. In regard to this clone: Its cognate antigen has yet to be identified. No much larger clone is present one base from it, and per-base qualities are unavailable.

The TCR comes from a woman under 40 who had been exposed to COVID-19. The rearranged segments are TRBV10-2 and TRBJ2-1, with 7 bases matching TRBD1. The material sequenced was PBMCs or T cells enriched from blood (not recorded which). This receptor has the CDR3 CASSERDRNNEQFF. The sequenced DNA: TGCGCCAGCAGTGAGCGGGACAGAAACAATGAGCAGTTCTTC.